A selection of T cell receptor beta chains follows, all from one sample in a study of T cell repertoires in cytomegalovirus infection. TCRdb reprocessed the reads with MiXCR, giving one entry per CDR3 protein. The profile covers 740,000 or so distinct CDR3 sequences, with approximately 34% appearing a single time and around 2.6% taken by the ten largest. Sequenced: PBMCs. Receptor source: a human donor in good health (CMV status not recorded). Some clones in this sample may be carry-over from other donors' samples. Each CDR3 is given with its conserved first and last residue. A D gene is named only where the DNA matches it firmly. Clone size appears in some rows only: once, few, many, or a class for an expanded clone.

>NA|TRBJ1-1|NA|TRBV28
TGTGCCAGCAGTTTATTAAAGGGGGGGGGTAGGCAAAACACTGAAGCTTTCTTT
CASSLLKGGGRQNTEAFF
>TRBD2|TRBJ2-7|NA|TRBV28
TGTGCCAGCAGTTTGAAAGCGGAGGCCGTGGTGCGGGAGGCGCCCACTCGCGAGCAGTACTTC
CASSLKAEAVVREAPTREQYF
>NA|TRBJ2-7|few|TRBV5-1
TGCGCCAGCAGTGTTTCGAGCTCCTACGAGCAGTACTTC
CASSVSSSYEQYF
>NA|TRBJ1-1|NA|TRBV19
TGTGCCAGTAGAAGGGCAGGGCCTATGAACACTGAAGCTTTCTTT
CASRRAGPMNTEAFF
>NA|TRBJ1-5|NA|TRBV28
TGTGCCACCGCGAAGACAGGCGGCAATCAGCCCCAGCATTTT
CATAKTGGNQPQHF
>NA|TRBJ1-1|few|TRBV12-3/TRBV12-4
TGTGCCAGCACCCTCCGGGCTGAAGCTTTCTTT
CASTLRAEAFF
>TRBD2|TRBJ2-7|NA|TRBV7-2
TGTGCCAGCAGCTTATTAGCGGGTCGTCGCGAGCAGTACTTC
CASSLLAGRREQYF
>NA|TRBJ2-7|few|TRBV28
TGTGCCAGCTCAGCTCCGAGAGGGCAGCGGTGGACCTACGAGCAGTACTTC
CASSAPRGQRWTYEQYF
>NA|TRBJ2-7|few|TRBV28
TGTGCCAGTGCATCCGGGACTCCCAGGGGATACGAGCAGTACTTC
CASASGTPRGYEQYF
>NA|TRBJ1-5|NA|TRBV20-1
TGCAGTGCTAGTACTCAGGGACCCTCTAGCAATCAGCCCCAGCATTTT
CSASTQGPSSNQPQHF
>NA|TRBJ2-3|few|TRBV11-2
TGTGCCAGCAGCTTTTCACTAGCCTCTGTGCGGGATACGCAGTATTTT
CASSFSLASVRDTQYF
>NA|TRBJ1-4|many|TRBV4-1
TGCGCCAGCAGCCAGAGGGGGAATGAAAAACTGTTTTTT
CASSQRGNEKLFF
>NA|TRBJ1-6|NA|TRBV6-1
TGTGCCAGCAGTGAATCGTGGGTGAATTCACCCCTCCACTTT
CASSESWVNSPLHF
>NA|TRBJ1-1|NA|TRBV29-1
TGCAGCGTTGTTGACAGAATGAACACTGAAGCTTTCTTT
CSVVDRMNTEAFF
>TRBD1|TRBJ1-4|NA|TRBV7-9
TGTGCCAGCAGCCTCGGACAGGGAAATAATGAAAAACTGTTTTTT
CASSLGQGNNEKLFF
>NA|TRBJ2-7|few|TRBV7-8
TGTGCCAGCAGCCCAGTCGGGAGACAGAACTACGAGCAGTACTTC
CASSPVGRQNYEQYF
>NA|TRBJ2-1|few|TRBV24-1
TGTGCCACCAGTGATTCTGGAAGTATTTCCTACAATGAGCAGTTCTTC
CATSDSGSISYNEQFF
>NA|TRBJ2-2|NA|TRBV28
TGTGCCAGCAGTTTTCCCGGCAGGGTTAGCACCGGGGAGCTGTTTTTT
CASSFPGRVSTGELFF
>TRBD2|TRBJ2-5|NA|TRBV27
TGTGCCAGTAGGGTAGCGGGAGGCTACCGGTACCAAGAGACCCAGTACTTC
CASRVAGGYRYQETQYF
>NA|TRBJ1-1|many|TRBV7-2
TGTGCCAGCAGCTTATACCTTCCCGTCAACACTGAAGCTTTCTTT
CASSLYLPVNTEAFF
>NA|TRBJ2-3|NA|TRBV5-1
TGCGCCAGCAAGACCGGGGAGACCACAGATACGCAGTATTTT
CASKTGETTDTQYF
>NA|TRBJ2-1|few|TRBV7-8
TGTGCCAGCAGCTCCTCCGGGACATCTGAGGGGGAGCAGTTCTTC
CASSSSGTSEGEQFF
>NA|TRBJ1-1|NA|TRBV28
TGTGCCAGCACCCCGGTCGGGTTAATGCACACTGAAGCTTTCTTT
CASTPVGLMHTEAFF
>NA|TRBJ2-3|NA|TRBV28
TGTGCCAGCAGTTTACGGGTGCGCCTGCATCTTGATACGCCGTATTTT
CASSLRVRLHLDTPYF
>TRBD1|TRBJ1-1|few|TRBV6-6
TGTGCCAGCAGTGGATTTCGGACAGGGGCAGGGGAAGCTTTCTTT
CASSGFRTGAGEAFF
>NA|TRBJ2-1|NA|TRBV3-1
TGTGCCAGCAGCCAAGAAACTTCTCGCTCCTACAATGAGCAGTTCTTC
CASSQETSRSYNEQFF
>TRBD1|TRBJ2-5|NA|TRBV5-1
TGCGCCAGCAGCTTGGGGCCGGGACAGGGGCAAGAGACCCAGTACTTC
CASSLGPGQGQETQYF
>TRBD1|TRBJ2-3|NA|TRBV4-1
TGCGCCAGCAGCCACGTACCTGTGACAGGGAATGTTGATACGCAGTATTTT
CASSHVPVTGNVDTQYF
>NA|TRBJ1-4|NA|TRBV19
TGTGCCACCCACCCCACCGCTGCAACTAATGAAAAACTGTTTTTT
CATHPTAATNEKLFF
>NA|TRBJ1-4|NA|TRBV12-3/TRBV12-4
TGTGCCAGCAGTGTTGGGCGCAGGGATACAACTAATGAAAAACTGTTTTTT
CASSVGRRDTTNEKLFF
>NA|TRBJ1-5|few|TRBV6-2/TRBV6-3
TGTGCCAGCAGCCCGGGTAGGGGGGTCGGTCGCAATCAGCCCCAGCATTTT
CASSPGRGVGRNQPQHF
>TRBD2|TRBJ2-3|few|TRBV5-1
TGCGCCAGCAGCTTCAGCGGGAGCAGCGCAGATACGCAGTATTTT
CASSFSGSSADTQYF
>TRBD2|TRBJ2-1|NA|TRBV7-8
TGTGCCAGCAGCCTCCGAAGGACTAGCGGGAAGTACAAGGAGCAGTTCTTC
CASSLRRTSGKYKEQFF
>NA|TRBJ2-6|NA|TRBV19
TGTGCCACCGCCCCCTTACGGGCCAACGTCCTGACTTTC
CATAPLRANVLTF
>NA|TRBJ2-5|NA|TRBV6-2/TRBV6-3
TGTGCCAGCAGTTACTCGGTCCGGGCCCCGGAACGGGAGACCCAGTACTTC
CASSYSVRAPERETQYF
>NA|TRBJ2-7|few|TRBV10-3
TGTGCCATCGGGAGCGGAACTACTTACGAGCAGTACTTC
CAIGSGTTYEQYF
>NA|TRBJ1-2|NA|TRBV10-3
TGTGCCATCAGTGAGAAAGGAGCCAACTATGGCTACACCTTC
CAISEKGANYGYTF
>TRBD1|TRBJ1-2|once|TRBV28
TGTGCCAGCAGTTTTTTGACAGGGCGCAACTATGGCTACACCTTC
CASSFLTGRNYGYTF
>NA|TRBJ1-1|once|TRBV6-2/TRBV6-3
TGTGCCACCTCCAGGGTAGGGAGGAACACTGAAGCTTTCTTT
CATSRVGRNTEAFF
>TRBD2|TRBJ2-1|few|TRBV20-1
TGCAGTGCTACCCGGGGACTAGCGGGGAACAATGAGCAGTTCTTC
CSATRGLAGNNEQFF
>NA|TRBJ2-7|NA|TRBV7-2
TGTGCCAGCAGCGACGCTAGCGCGCTTGCCTACGAGCAGTACTTC
CASSDASALAYEQYF
>NA|TRBJ1-1|few|TRBV6-1
TGTGCCAGCAGTAAATTCGGGAACCGGATGAAAGCTTTCTTT
CASSKFGNRMKAFF
>NA|TRBJ2-5|NA|TRBV28
TGTGCCAGCAGTTACCCAGGGTTGCAAGAGACCCAGTACTTC
CASSYPGLQETQYF
>NA|TRBJ2-1|NA|TRBV14
TGTGCCAGCAGCCAAGAGGGACTCGCCTACAATGAGCAGTTCTTC
CASSQEGLAYNEQFF
>NA|TRBJ1-4|NA|TRBV7-2
TGTGCCAGCAGCTTCGTGGCGGGTTCAACTAATGAAAAACTGTTTTTT
CASSFVAGSTNEKLFF
>TRBD1|TRBJ2-1|many|TRBV7-6
TGTGCCAGCAGCCTGGACAGGGGGACCTACAATGAGCAGTTCTTC
CASSLDRGTYNEQFF
>NA|TRBJ1-1|few|TRBV19
TGTGCCAGTAGTGCGATGGACAGCAGGAACACTGAAGCTTTCTTT
CASSAMDSRNTEAFF
>NA|TRBJ2-7|few|TRBV12-3/TRBV12-4
TGTGCCAGCAGCACCTTCTCCTACGAGCAGTACTTC
CASSTFSYEQYF
>NA|TRBJ1-1|many|TRBV6-1
TGTGCCAGCAATCCGAACACTGAAGCTTTCTTT
CASNPNTEAFF
>TRBD2|TRBJ2-3|many|TRBV7-3
TGTGCCAGCAGCTTAATATCGCGGACTAGCGGGGGGGCAGATACGCAGTATTTT
CASSLISRTSGGADTQYF
>NA|TRBJ2-7|NA|TRBV4-1
TGCGCCAGCAGCCAACTCCGGGACACCGAGCAGTACTTC
CASSQLRDTEQYF
>NA|TRBJ1-1|many|TRBV7-2
TGTGCCAGCAGCTTGACACGGGTGAACACTGAAGCTTTCTTT
CASSLTRVNTEAFF
>NA|TRBJ2-7|NA|TRBV6-8
TGTGCCAGCAAGACGGTAGGGGGCGAGCAGTACTTC
CASKTVGGEQYF
>NA|TRBJ1-3|NA|TRBV28
TGTGCCAGCAGTCGGGCAGGAGCAGGAAACACCATATATTTT
CASSRAGAGNTIYF
>NA|TRBJ2-3|NA|TRBV7-2
TGTGCCAGAAGCCCCCCCCCAGGGCGCTTAACGCAGTATTTT
CARSPPPGRLTQYF
>TRBD1|TRBJ1-5|NA|TRBV5-6
TGTGCCAGCAGCTTGGCCCATGACAGGGGATTCCATTTT
CASSLAHDRGFHF
>NA|TRBJ2-2|NA|TRBV7-3
TGTGCCAGCAGCCGAGCTGGGAACACCGGGGAGCTGTTTTTT
CASSRAGNTGELFF